Described below is a single T cell receptor beta chain sequence and its context. The antigen is undetermined. The sample is drawn from a study of cytomegalovirus exposure and HLA in healthy donors. Study at large: Of the donors genotyped, 398 in all, 75% to 85% fell in the Caucasian-associated ancestry cluster. The study's findings and limits: Upon later analysis, TCR association rates were observed to vary by HLA locus, being highest for DRB1 and lowest for HLA-C. The listing of roughly 160 TCR beta chains classed them as cytomegalovirus-associated.

V shed 3 bases and J 3 bases; nucleotides not matched to a gene: 2. CDR1 and CDR2 (germline): MNHEY, SMNVEV (reference sequence). This CDR3 is built from 16 residues. Both 60 Vbeta primers and 13 Jbeta primers went into the PCR. The assay was immunoSEQ multiplex PCR, and TCRdb's table has in-frame clones only and misses some. The sample holds around 150,000 clones, about two thirds seen once. The genes are TRBV27 and TRBJ2-3; the match to TRBD2 covers 14 bases. The receptor's source is a woman aged 25 to 39 in good health and CMV-seronegative. The sequenced sample was PBMCs. CDR3 sequence: CASSFGLAGGTDTQYF. The CDR3 DNA reads TGTGCCAGCAGTTTCGGACTAGCGGGGGGAACAGATACGCAGTATTTT.